This T cell receptor (beta chain) was captured in a study of T cells in Graves' hyperthyroidism and ophthalmopathy. The overall study: Blood from the periphery was taken at initial diagnosis, before any treatment.

The study defined stable Graves' hyperthyroidism as no ophthalmopathy progression within 18 months. The CDR3 regions of TCR beta were amplified from RNA transcripts. During a first-round RT-PCR of the TCR CDR3, the HTBI primer set was used. MiXCR was run by TCRdb on the multiplex PCR reads, yielding one entry per CDR3 protein. This repertoire shows nearly 750,000 distinct CDR3 sequences, around a third found once; its top ten account for less than 35%. This clonotype has only one observation. Sequencing used blood. The receptor's source is a woman in her 40s with Graves' hyperthyroidism.

The CDR3 protein is CAISESGGPSGANVLTF. CDR3 DNA: TGTGCCATCAGTGAGTCGGGAGGGCCTTCTGGGGCCAACGTCCTGACTTTC. V usage is TRBV10-3 and J usage is TRBJ2-6; 7 nucleotides match TRBD2. V gave up 0 bases and J gave up 1 base; unmatched junction bases: 3. CDR1 and CDR2 (germline): ENHRY, SYGVKD. This CDR3 has 17 amino acids.